What follows are 2 T cell receptor beta chains derived from one specimen sequenced in a study of cytomegalovirus exposure and HLA in healthy donors. Clones were sequenced by immunoSEQ multiplex PCR, and TCRdb holds only the in-frame ones, with some missing. The table shows 150,000 or so clones, with 80% to 90% occurring only once. The sample taken for sequencing was PBMCs. Source of these receptors: a woman in her twenties or thirties in good health and CMV-seropositive.

This chain joins TRBV29-1 and TRBJ2-5; possibly TRBD1 for D (6 bases). This CDR3 has 13 amino acids. Looked up from germline, CDR1 is SQVTM and CDR2 is ANQGSEA. V was trimmed by 7 bases and J by 3 bases, leaving 15 bases between them. The CDR3 region is CSAQGSLEETQYF. The CDR3 DNA follows: TGCAGCGCACAGGGATCCCTCGAAGAGACCCAGTACTTC. The full variable domain, rest sourced from reference TRBV29-1 and TRBJ2-5, is SAVISQKPSRDICQRGTSLTIQCQVDSQVTMMFWYRQQPGQSLTLIATANQGSEATYESGFVIDKFPISRPNLTFSTLTVSNMSPEDSSIYLCSAQGSLEETQYFGPGTRLLVL.

This clone was seen a single time. V is TRBV4-1 and J is TRBJ2-2; the match to TRBD2 covers 12 bases. CDR1 MGHRA and CDR2 YSYEKL come from the germline V gene. V gave up 3 bases and J gave up 6 bases; unmatched junction bases: 2. The CDR3 length is 15 residues. The CDR3 loop reads CASSQTSGRSGELFF. The CDR3 region has the DNA TGCGCCAGCAGCCAGACTAGCGGGAGATCCGGGGAGCTGTTTTTT.